The rows below give T cell receptor beta chains drawn from one sample of a study of identical twins. From the 5' RACE reads, TCRdb called clonotypes with MiXCR, one entry per CDR3 protein. The repertoire has 1.5 million to 2 million distinct CDR3 sequences, roughly 35% of them found once; the top ten carry 0.25% to 0.3%. Sequenced sample: cord blood. The receptors shown here come from a newborn girl in good health. Each CDR3 is given with its conserved first and last residue. D genes are given only for firm matches. Size is stated for part of the rows, as once, few or many counts, or as a class when the clone is expanded.

j_call | d_call | clone_size | v_call | cdr3_nt | cdr3_aa
TRBJ2-3 | . | . | TRBV7-2 | TGTGCCGGTTCTGCTACAGCTACGCAGTATTTT | CAGSATATQYF
TRBJ2-7 | . | few | TRBV5-1 | TGCGCCAGCAGATTAAACTCGAACTACAATGAGCAGTACTTC | CASRLNSNYNEQYF
TRBJ1-2 | . | . | TRBV25-1 | TGTGCCAGCAGTGGTGGAGTGTATGGCTACACCTTC | CASSGGVYGYTF
TRBJ1-2 | . | . | TRBV29-1 | TGCAGCGGAAGGATTGGAGTTAGCTATGGCTACACCTTC | CSGRIGVSYGYTF
TRBJ2-1 | . | few | TRBV21-1 | TGTGCCAGCAGCAAAGAGCGGGGGGGCTACAATGAGCAGTTCTTC | CASSKERGGYNEQFF
TRBJ2-1 | TRBD2 | . | TRBV10-2 | TGCGCCAGCAGTGAGTGGCGTAGCGGGGTGACCTACAATGAGCAGTTCTTC | CASSEWRSGVTYNEQFF
TRBJ1-2 | . | few | TRBV5-1 | TGCGCCAGCAGCTTGGGGGCAGGCCTCTATGGCTACACCTTC | CASSLGAGLYGYTF
TRBJ2-1 | . | . | TRBV28 | TGTGCCAGCAGTTTCGCCGAGGTTCTTACGGGCAATGAGCAGTTCTTC | CASSFAEVLTGNEQFF
TRBJ2-5 | . | . | TRBV9 | TGTGCCAGCAGCGTTCGACTACACCAAGAGACCCAGTACTTC | CASSVRLHQETQYF
TRBJ2-1 | TRBD2 | many | TRBV4-2 | TGTGCCAGCAGCCAAGACCCCTCTAGCGGGGCCTACAATGAGCAGTTCTTC | CASSQDPSSGAYNEQFF
TRBJ2-7 | . | few | TRBV13 | TGTGCCAGCAGCTTGGATCCCGGGACCGGCCCTTACGAGCAGTACTTC | CASSLDPGTGPYEQYF
TRBJ2-1 | TRBD2 | . | TRBV5-1 | TGCGCCAGCAGCGGGGGGGGTAGCGGGAATGAGCAGTTCTTC | CASSGGGSGNEQFF
TRBJ1-5 | . | few | TRBV6-1 | TGTGCCAGCAGTGAAAGCCTTTGGGGGGGTCAGCCCCAGCATTTT | CASSESLWGGQPQHF
TRBJ1-2 | TRBD1 | . | TRBV19 | TGTGCCAGTAGTATAGCACCAAGGGACAGCTATGGCTACACCTTC | CASSIAPRDSYGYTF
TRBJ2-1 | . | . | TRBV4-1 | TGCGCCAGCAGCCAAGAGAAGCAGGGGAGCTCCTACAATGAGCAGTTCTTC | CASSQEKQGSSYNEQFF
TRBJ1-1 | TRBD1 | once | TRBV25-1 | TGTGCCAGCAGTGAGCTAGGGACAGGGGGCAAAGGGGACACTGAAGCTTTCTTT | CASSELGTGGKGDTEAFF
TRBJ1-5 | . | . | TRBV15 | TGTGCCACCAGCTTCAAACAGGGTAGTTGGGATCAGCCCCAGCATTTT | CATSFKQGSWDQPQHF
TRBJ2-1 | TRBD2 | many | TRBV29-1 | TGCAGCGTCGCTAGCGGGAGATACAATGAGCAGTTCTTC | CSVASGRYNEQFF
TRBJ1-2 | . | . | TRBV21-1 | TGTGCCAGCAGCAAAGTGGGTAGGTCGGGCAGAAAATATGGCTACACCTTC | CASSKVGRSGRKYGYTF
TRBJ2-1 | . | . | TRBV24-1 | TGTGCCACCAGTGATTTGGACACAACCGGGACTGAAGAGACCCAGTTCTTC | CATSDLDTTGTEETQFF
TRBJ2-7 | . | . | TRBV20-1 | TGCAGTGCTAGGGGGGTAGGGGGGAACGAGCAGTACTTC | CSARGVGGNEQYF
TRBJ1-1 | . | . | TRBV12-3/TRBV12-4 | TGTGCCAGCAGTCGGATAGGGGCTGAAGCTTTCTTT | CASSRIGAEAFF
TRBJ2-5 | . | . | TRBV12-3/TRBV12-4 | TGTGCCAGCAGACGCGCACAGGGCCCACTAGCGACCCAGTACTTC | CASRRAQGPLATQYF
TRBJ1-2 | . | many | TRBV20-1 | TGCAGTGCTAGGGTTCGTAACTATGGCTACACCTTC | CSARVRNYGYTF
TRBJ1-6 | . | . | TRBV27 | TGTGCCAGCAGTTTATCCCGCAGTAATTCACCCCTCCACTTT | CASSLSRSNSPLHF
TRBJ2-7 | . | . | TRBV20-1 | TGCAGTGTGCCGACACCTACCTACGAGCAGTACTTC | CSVPTPTYEQYF
TRBJ1-4 | . | . | TRBV6-6 | TGTGCCAGCAGTTACTCTGACCCCAGTGAAAAACTGTTTTTT | CASSYSDPSEKLFF
TRBJ1-5 | TRBD1 | . | TRBV12-3/TRBV12-4 | TGTGCCAGCAGCCCCGGGACAGCGGGGCAGCCCCAGCATTTT | CASSPGTAGQPQHF
TRBJ2-1 | TRBD1 | . | TRBV24-1 | TGTGCCACCAGTGATCCCGGGACAGGGGCGTTCTTC | CATSDPGTGAFF
TRBJ1-4 | TRBD1 | few | TRBV7-4 | TGTGCCAGCAGCTTACCACCACAGGGGGAAAAACTGTTTTTT | CASSLPPQGEKLFF
TRBJ2-7 | . | few | TRBV5-6 | TGTGCCAGCAGTAGGGAATACAATGAGCAGTACTTC | CASSREYNEQYF
TRBJ2-1 | TRBD2 | . | TRBV12-3/TRBV12-4 | TGTGCCAGCAGTTCCCCCCTAGCGGCGCCTTACAATGGGCAGTTCTTC | CASSSPLAAPYNGQFF
TRBJ2-3 | . | . | TRBV27 | TGTGCCAGCAGTCATCGGGGCGCCTCAAGCACAGATACGCAGTATTTT | CASSHRGASSTDTQYF
TRBJ2-7 | . | few | TRBV21-1 | TGCCCCATAGAGCAGGGGCTGCCCTACGAGCAGTACTTC | CPIEQGLPYEQYF
TRBJ2-7 | TRBD1 | . | TRBV5-1 | TGCGCCAGCAGCTGGGGACAGGGGATGCACGAGCAGTACTTC | CASSWGQGMHEQYF
TRBJ2-7 | . | . | TRBV10-3 | TGTGCCATCAGTGGGATAACCCAATCCTACGAGCAGTACTTC | CAISGITQSYEQYF
TRBJ2-3 | TRBD2 | . | TRBV20-1 | TGCAGTGCTAGAGCTAGCGGGACCGGCACAGATACGCAGTATTTT | CSARASGTGTDTQYF
TRBJ2-4 | . | . | TRBV20-1 | TGCAGTGCTACCCGACAAGGAGAAAACATTCAGTACTTC | CSATRQGENIQYF
TRBJ2-1 | TRBD1 | . | TRBV27 | TGTGCCAGCAGTTTCGCGGGACAGGGAGCGGTTTACAATGAGCAGTTCTTC | CASSFAGQGAVYNEQFF
TRBJ2-3 | . | . | TRBV30 | TGTGCCTGGATTTTGGTAGATACGCAGTATTTT | CAWILVDTQYF
TRBJ2-3 | TRBD1 | few | TRBV10-1 | TGCGCCAGCAGGACAGGGAGACGCACAGATACGCAGTATTTT | CASRTGRRTDTQYF
TRBJ1-4 | . | . | TRBV13 | TGTGCCAGCAGCTTAGAGGCAGGGGAAGGAGAAAAACTGTTTTTT | CASSLEAGEGEKLFF
TRBJ1-6 | TRBD1 | . | TRBV6-6 | TGTGCCAGCTTTCGACAGGGGAATTCACCCCTCCACTTT | CASFRQGNSPLHF
TRBJ2-1 | . | . | TRBV5-1 | TGCGCCAGCAGAAGGACGTCGGGACACACAAAGGAGACCCAGTTCTTC | CASRRTSGHTKETQFF
TRBJ2-5 | . | . | TRBV7-2 | TGTGCCAGCAGCTTAGGGGGTTTGGGGGGCCAAGAGACCCAGTACTTC | CASSLGGLGGQETQYF
TRBJ2-7 | TRBD1 | . | TRBV27 | TGTGCCAGCAGGGGATACAGGGGGCGAGAGCAGTACTTC | CASRGYRGREQYF
TRBJ2-5 | TRBD1 | many | TRBV5-1 | TGTGCCAGCAGTTTAACAGGGGGCCAAGAGACCCAGTACTTC | CASSLTGGQETQYF
TRBJ2-1 | TRBD2 | many | TRBV4-1 | TGCGCCAGCAGCCAAGGGGGCGGGAGCTCGTACAATGAGCAGTTCTTC | CASSQGGGSSYNEQFF
TRBJ2-4 | . | . | TRBV2 | TGTGGCAGCAGGGTGGACCCCGAGTGGAACATTCAGTACTTC | CGSRVDPEWNIQYF
TRBJ2-2 | . | . | TRBV28 | TGTACCAGCAGTTTCCCGGGGGACAGAACCGGGGAGCTGTTTTTT | CTSSFPGDRTGELFF
TRBJ2-6 | TRBD1 | . | TRBV2 | TGTGCCAGATACTCCGGGACAGGGGTATCTGGGGCCAACGTCCTGACTTTC | CARYSGTGVSGANVLTF
TRBJ1-2 | TRBD1 | . | TRBV2 | TGTGCCAGCAGTGGTTCTCACAGGGGTAACTATGGCTGCACCTTC | CASSGSHRGNYGCTF
TRBJ2-1 | . | few | TRBV14 | TGTGCCAGCAGCCAAGATTTCGGACTGAGAAAGTACAATGAGCAGTTCTTC | CASSQDFGLRKYNEQFF
TRBJ1-2 | . | . | TRBV3-1 | TGTGCCAGCAGCCAAGGGTTCGCGGCAGCTCTCCGGTATGGCTACACCTTC | CASSQGFAAALRYGYTF
TRBJ2-7 | . | few | TRBV28 | TGTGCCAGCGGGGGGGCTTTAGGGGAGCAGTACTTC | CASGGALGEQYF